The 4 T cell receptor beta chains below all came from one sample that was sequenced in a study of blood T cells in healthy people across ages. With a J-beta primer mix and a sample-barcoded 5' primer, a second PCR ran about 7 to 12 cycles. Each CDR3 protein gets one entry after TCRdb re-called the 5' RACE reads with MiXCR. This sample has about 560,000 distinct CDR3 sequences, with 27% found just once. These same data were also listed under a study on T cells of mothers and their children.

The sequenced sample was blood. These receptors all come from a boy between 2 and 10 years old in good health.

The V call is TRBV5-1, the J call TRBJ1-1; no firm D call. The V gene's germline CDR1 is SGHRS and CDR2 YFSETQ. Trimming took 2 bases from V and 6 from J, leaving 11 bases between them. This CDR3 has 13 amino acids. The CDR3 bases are TGCGCCAGCAGCTTAGACATATCCGCTGAAGCTTTCTTT. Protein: CASSLDISAEAFF. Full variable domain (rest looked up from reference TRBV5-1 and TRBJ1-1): KAGVTQTPRYLIKTRGQQVTLSCSPISGHRSVSWYQQTPGQGLQFLFEYFSETQRNKGNFPGRFSGRQFSNSRSEMNVSTLELGDSALYLCASSLDISAEAFFGQGTRLTVV.

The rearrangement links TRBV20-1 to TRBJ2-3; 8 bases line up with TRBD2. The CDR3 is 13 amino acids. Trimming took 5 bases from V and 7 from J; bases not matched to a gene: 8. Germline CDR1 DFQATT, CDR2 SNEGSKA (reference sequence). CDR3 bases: TGCAGTGCTGCTAGCGGGTTAGGAAATACGCAGTATTTT. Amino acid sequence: CSAASGLGNTQYF.

The CDR3, as DNA: TGTGCCAGCAGTTACATTGTGGTGGGGGCGGGAGCGGTTGCAGAGACCCAGTACTTC. Its translation: CASSYIVVGAGAVAETQYF. The chain employs TRBV6-5 and TRBJ2-5; weak D call: TRBD2 (7 bases). CDR3 length: 19 residues. The V end was cut by 2 bases, the J end by 4 bases, with 26 bases between. Germline V gene sequence: CDR1 MNHEY, CDR2 SVGAGI.

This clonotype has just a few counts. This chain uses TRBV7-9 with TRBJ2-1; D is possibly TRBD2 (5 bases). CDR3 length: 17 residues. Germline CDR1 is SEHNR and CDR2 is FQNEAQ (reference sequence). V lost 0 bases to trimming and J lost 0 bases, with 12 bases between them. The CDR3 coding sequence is TGTGCCAGCAGCTTAGCGCTAGCCCATAGCTCCTACAATGAGCAGTTCTTC. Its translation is CASSLALAHSSYNEQFF. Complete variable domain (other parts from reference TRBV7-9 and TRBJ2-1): DTGVSQNPRHKITKRGQNVTFRCDPISEHNRLYWYRQTLGQGPEFLTYFQNEAQLEKSRLLSDRFSAERPKGSFSTLEIQRTEQGDSAMYLCASSLALAHSSYNEQFFGPGTRLTVL.